What follows describes a single T cell receptor (beta chain). Germline lookup yields CDR1 SNHLY and CDR2 FYNNEI. The CDR3 totals 14 residues. Trimming cost V 7 bases and J 3 bases, with 13 bases left between them. Sequencing was performed with immunoSEQ multiplex PCR; in TCRdb, only in-frame clones are kept and a portion is missing. The table shows 65,000 to 80,000 clones, with around nine tenths occurring only once. The sample comes from a study of control samples from healthy donors and cancer patients. This clonotype was sampled from a woman between 50 and 59 years old with colorectal cancer. The sample was PBMCs. The chain is built from TRBV2 and TRBJ2-1; a possible D gene is TRBD2 (5 bases). CDR3 bases: TGTGCCAGCAAAGGAGAGCGGATCTACAATGAGCAGTTCTTC. Translation: CASKGERIYNEQFF.